This is a list of T cell receptor beta chains from one sample in a study of OX40 agonist ivuxolimab in advanced cancers. TCRdb keeps only in-frame clones here, not all; method: immunoSEQ multiplex PCR. The sample includes 60,000 to 85,000 clones, roughly 80% of them seen just once. The input for sequencing was CD4+ or CD8+ T cells sorted from blood, taken in a trial of the OX40 agonist ivuxolimab. These receptors were taken from an adult with an advanced solid tumor such as melanoma, head and neck, liver or kidney cancer. Both conserved end residues are part of each CDR3. Fields, in order: D gene, J gene, clone size, V gene, CDR3 length, CDR3 DNA, CDR3 protein. The D gene is left open where the match is weak. Clone size is not always given. Where it is, it says once, few, many or a class for expanded clones.

NA | TRBJ2-3 | few | TRBV5-6 | 16 | TGTGCCAGCAGCTTGGTACGCTGGGGAGACACAGATACGCAGTATTTT | CASSLVRWGDTDTQYF
NA | TRBJ1-2 | NA | TRBV5-8 | 14 | TGTGCCAGCAGCTTGGGGGTTGGTGTCTATGGCTACACCTTC | CASSLGVGVYGYTF
TRBD2 | TRBJ2-3 | NA | TRBV6-1 | 14 | TGTGCCAGCACGGGTAGCGGGGTTGTAGATACGCAGTATTTT | CASTGSGVVDTQYF
NA | TRBJ1-2 | NA | TRBV6-6 | 12 | TGTGCCAGCAGGGGGGGTTCGGGTGGCTACACCTTC | CASRGGSGGYTF
NA | TRBJ2-7 | NA | TRBV27 | 11 | TGTGCCAGCGGGGGCATTCGCGGGCAGTACTTC | CASGGIRGQYF
NA | TRBJ1-1 | NA | TRBV5-3 | 14 | TGTGCCAGAAGCGGGACGGGGGCTGGAACTGAAGCTTTCTTT | CARSGTGAGTEAFF
NA | TRBJ1-1 | NA | TRBV29-1 | 15 | TGCAGCGTTGATAGGGGGGTACTCCTGAACACTGAAGCTTTCTTT | CSVDRGVLLNTEAFF
NA | TRBJ2-5 | NA | TRBV20-1 | 11 | TGCAGTGTTACAGGAGAAGAGACCCAGTACTTC | CSVTGEETQYF
TRBD1 | TRBJ2-7 | once | TRBV6-1 | 15 | TGTGCCAGCAGATCGGGACAGGGACCCTCCTACGAGCAGTACTTC | CASRSGQGPSYEQYF
NA | TRBJ1-2 | few | TRBV4-2 | 12 | TGTGCCAGCAGCCAAGGGGGATTCCGCTACACCTTC | CASSQGGFRYTF
TRBD1 | TRBJ2-7 | once | TRBV2 | 14 | TGTGCCACCAATGGACAGGGGGCCTCCTACGAGCAGTACTTC | CATNGQGASYEQYF
NA | TRBJ2-5 | NA | TRBV7-9 | 14 | TGTGCCAGCAGCTTAGTCATGCCCGGGGAGACCCAGTACTTC | CASSLVMPGETQYF
NA | TRBJ1-2 | NA | TRBV9 | 15 | TGTGCCAGCAGCGGCATAGAAGGGGCTAACTATGGCTACACCTTC | CASSGIEGANYGYTF
NA | TRBJ1-2 | few | TRBV7-2 | 13 | TGTGCCAGCAGCTTCGGGGACATCTATGGCTACACCTTC | CASSFGDIYGYTF
NA | TRBJ2-7 | NA | TRBV11-2 | 15 | TGTGCCAGCAGCCGACCGGGACAACCTACCTACGAGCAGTACTTC | CASSRPGQPTYEQYF
NA | TRBJ1-5 | NA | TRBV19 | 13 | TGTGCCAGTAGTATAGATGAGGGCCAGCCCCAGCATTTT | CASSIDEGQPQHF
TRBD1 | TRBJ1-2 | NA | TRBV10-3 | 14 | TGTGCCATCAGCCGGGACAGGGGGAACTATGGCTACACCTTC | CAISRDRGNYGYTF
NA | TRBJ1-2 | NA | TRBV6-6 | 13 | TGTGCCAGCAGTTACGACGCAAACTATGGCTACACCTTC | CASSYDANYGYTF
TRBD1 | TRBJ2-2 | NA | TRBV18 | 15 | TGTGCCAGCTCACCAGGGACAGGACAGACCGGGGAGCTGTTTTTT | CASSPGTGQTGELFF
TRBD1 | TRBJ1-3 | NA | TRBV13 | 17 | TGTGCCAGCAGCCTTGGACAGGGTAGTAACTTTGGAAACACCATATATTTT | CASSLGQGSNFGNTIYF
NA | TRBJ2-7 | few | TRBV27 | 12 | TGTGCCAGCAGAACAGGGCCACACGAGCAGTACTTC | CASRTGPHEQYF